This record concerns one T cell receptor beta chain sequence. The record originates from a study of cytomegalovirus exposure and HLA in healthy donors. Trimming shortened V by 7 bases and J by 5 bases, and 23 bases separated the two germline ends. Germline V gives CDR1 KGHSH, CDR2 LQKENI. This CDR3 has 16 amino acids. 13 Jbeta primers and 60 Vbeta primers were used for the PCR. Repertoires were generated with immunoSEQ multiplex PCR, while TCRdb's copy carries only in-frame clones and drops some. The repertoire table contains roughly 34,000 clones. The origin of this receptor is a woman between 40 and 55 years old in good health and CMV-seropositive. This chain uses TRBV18 with TRBJ1-1; TRBD1 might be the D (5 bases). Sequenced material: PBMCs. The CDR3 DNA is TGTGCCAGCTACGAGGGAGGGGCAAGAGAGAGGACTGAAGCTTTCTTT. Amino acid sequence: CASYEGGARERTEAFF. The entire variable domain, with the rest obtained from reference TRBV18 and TRBJ1-1, is as follows: NAGVMQNPRHLVRRRGQEARLRCSPMKGHSHVYWYRQLPEEGLKFMVYLQKENIIDESGMPKERFSAEFPKEGPSILRIQQVVRGDSAAYFCASYEGGARERTEAFFGQGTRLTVV.